Below, 13 T cell receptor beta chains from the same sample are listed, as sequenced in a study of T cells in Graves' hyperthyroidism and ophthalmopathy. RNA transcripts were the template for amplifying TCR beta CDR3 regions. In the first-round RT-PCR of the TCR CDR3, the HTBI primer set was used. TCRdb re-called the multiplex PCR reads through MiXCR, storing one row per CDR3 protein. The data hold roughly 200,000 distinct CDR3 sequences, with approximately 20% observed a single time. Sequencing used blood. The receptors shown here come from a middle-aged man with Graves' hyperthyroidism.

This chain links TRBV7-9 with TRBJ2-7; 13 bases are a match to TRBD2. The ends lost 5 bases at V and 2 bases at J; junction bases unmatched: 15. The V gene's germline CDR1 is SEHNR and CDR2 FQNEAQ (reference sequence). CDR3 length equals 19 residues. The chain's CDR3 is CASSHSRLAGGRVTYEQYF. In nucleotides, the CDR3 is TGTGCCAGCAGCCATTCCCGACTAGCGGGAGGCCGCGTTACCTACGAGCAGTACTTC.

The chain recombines TRBV30 with TRBJ1-1, with 7 bases that match TRBD1. Germline CDR1 reads GTSNPN; CDR2 reads SVGIG (reference sequence). The V segment lost 6 bases and the J segment 11 bases; nucleotides outside the gene matches: 15. This CDR3 has 13 residues. CDR3 in amino acids: CACRDSDWVGAFF. CDR3 nucleotide sequence: TGTGCCTGCCGGGACAGCGATTGGGTGGGGGCTTTCTTT.

This clonotype has ten or more counts. CDR3 residues: CASRTGKVTEAFF. CDR3 in DNA: TGTGCCAGCAGGACAGGGAAAGTTACTGAAGCTTTCTTT. This chain uses TRBV2 with TRBJ1-1; 7 bases are shared with TRBD1. V shed 6 bases, J shed 5 bases, and the junction held 6 bases outside the gene matches. Germline CDR1 is SNHLY and CDR2 is FYNNEI. The CDR3 is 13 residues long.

In its sample, this clonotype was seen a few times. This rearrangement joins TRBV7-2 to TRBJ2-7; D is unclear. The CDR3 covers 12 residues. Trimming left V 1 base short and J 5 bases short, with 6 bases between. Germline V gene data show CDR1 as SGHTA and CDR2 as FQGNSA. The CDR3 DNA reads as TGTGCCAGCAGCTTAGACTTCGACGAGCAGTACTTC. Encoded protein: CASSLDFDEQYF.

This clonotype was detected a few times. The V and J genes are TRBV30 and TRBJ2-7; 10 bases match TRBD1. J lost 5 bases, V lost 4 bases, and 8 bases had no gene match. In germline, CDR1 is GTSNPN, CDR2 SVGIG (reference sequence). This CDR3 is built from 14 residues. The CDR3: CAWKRETGGHEQYF. CDR3 DNA sequence: TGTGCCTGGAAAAGGGAGACAGGGGGCCACGAGCAGTACTTC. Full variable domain (outside the CDR3, taken from reference TRBV30 and TRBJ2-7): SQTIHQWPATLVQPVGSPLSLECTVEGTSNPNLYWYRQAAGRGLQLLFYSVGIGQISSEVPQNLSASRPQDRQFILSSKKLLLSDSGFYLCAWKRETGGHEQYFGPGTRLTVT.

The chain uses TRBV7-9 and TRBJ1-2; 8 positions match TRBD1. Germline values: CDR1 SEHNR, CDR2 FQNEAQ (reference sequence). Trimming took 5 bases from V and 2 from J; bases not matched to a gene: 10. The CDR3 has 16 amino acids. CDR3 sequence reads: CASSNVPGQANYGYTF. The CDR3 bases are TGTGCCAGCAGCAATGTCCCGGGACAGGCCAACTATGGCTACACCTTC.

This clonotype was found a few times. CDR3 nucleotides: TGCAGCGTTGGTTGGGACAGGGGGCAAAAACTGTTTTTT. It specifies CSVGWDRGQKLFF. This rearrangement joins TRBV29-1 to TRBJ1-4, with 12 bases aligning to TRBD1. V lost 4 bases, J lost 9 bases, and 3 bases stayed unmatched. The CDR3 runs 13 residues. Germline V gives CDR1 SQVTM, CDR2 ANQGSEA.

This clonotype was recorded at least ten times. The chain couples TRBV20-1 to TRBJ2-3; D is uncertain. V was clipped by 2 bases and J by 1 base, with 10 bases between them. Germline CDR1 and CDR2: DFQATT and SNEGSKA (reference sequence). This CDR3 has 14 residues. The CDR3 region has the DNA TGCAGTGCTAGAAAGGGTATGGGCACAGATACGCAGTATTTT. It yields the protein CSARKGMGTDTQYF.

As to this clonotype: At one end, the junction sequence differs from germline, possibly due to a read error. This chain uses TRBV6-2 or TRBV6-3 with TRBJ1-6, with a weak D call TRBD1 (6 bases). This CDR3 contains 14 residues. The germline V gene has CDR1 MNHEY and CDR2 SVGEGT. This chain's CDR3 is CASSRGRHNSPPHF. CDR3 sequence (DNA): TGTGCCAGCAGCCGGGGGCGGCATAATTCACCCCCCCACTTT.

This chain uses TRBV24-1 with TRBJ1-2; D uncertain. This CDR3 is built from 14 residues. Trimming pared 1 base from V and 3 bases from J, leaving 8 bases between. Germline V gene sequence: CDR1 KGHDR, CDR2 SFDVKD. CDR3 amino acids: CATSDFSSDYGYTF. In DNA form, the CDR3 reads TGTGCCACCAGTGATTTTTCCAGCGACTATGGCTACACCTTC.

CDR3 sequence (DNA): TGTGCCAGCAGCCGCGGAGGGGGGGGCCTACATCAGCCCCAGCATTTT. Encoded protein: CASSRGGGGLHQPQHF. This rearrangement joins TRBV2 to TRBJ1-5, with a tentative D call TRBD1 (6 bases). This CDR3 has 16 amino acids. From germline, CDR1 is SNHLY and CDR2 FYNNEI. V dropped 6 bases and J dropped 5 bases, with 20 bases sitting between them.

In this sample, this clonotype turned up a few times. The V call is TRBV11-2, the J call TRBJ1-6, with unresolved D. V dropped 5 bases and J dropped 10 bases, with 18 bases sitting between them. Germline CDR1 and CDR2: SGHAT and FQNNGV. The CDR3 totals 15 residues. Written as DNA, the CDR3 is TGTGCCAGCAGCCGGCAAGGATTGAACGACTCACCCCTCCACTTT. Its translation is CASSRQGLNDSPLHF.

This clonotype was seen at least ten times. The chain joins TRBV6-1 to TRBJ2-3; the D is unclear. CDR1 is MNHNS and CDR2 is SASEGT in the germline V gene. Trimming removed 8 bases at V and 5 bases at J, with 17 bases between. The CDR3 is 14 residues long. The CDR3 nucleotides are TGTGCCAGCGGGGAAGCTTCGTTGGTAGATACGCAGTATTTT. Residues: CASGEASLVDTQYF.